The source of this TCR beta chain is a study of shared clonotypes between healthy human individuals. Sequencing was performed with immunoSEQ multiplex PCR; in TCRdb, only in-frame clones are kept and a portion is missing. This repertoire shows about 2,500,000 clones, roughly 92% found once; its top ten account for roughly 0.13%. This CDR3 region has 16 residues. V lost 0 bases, J lost 16 bases, and 22 bases lay in between. Per the germline V gene, CDR1 is MNHNS and CDR2 is SASEGT. The chain is built from TRBV6-1 and TRBJ1-6, with a tentative D call TRBD1 (5 bases). This TCR came from a man aged 18 to 30 in good health. The sequenced sample consisted of naive CD4+ T cells sorted from blood. Stated subset: CD45RA+ positively selected. The CDR3 coding sequence is TGTGCCAGCAGTGAAGCTTCTCGGGGCGGCCTGGCGGTGCTCCACTTT. Translation: CASSEASRGGLAVLHF.